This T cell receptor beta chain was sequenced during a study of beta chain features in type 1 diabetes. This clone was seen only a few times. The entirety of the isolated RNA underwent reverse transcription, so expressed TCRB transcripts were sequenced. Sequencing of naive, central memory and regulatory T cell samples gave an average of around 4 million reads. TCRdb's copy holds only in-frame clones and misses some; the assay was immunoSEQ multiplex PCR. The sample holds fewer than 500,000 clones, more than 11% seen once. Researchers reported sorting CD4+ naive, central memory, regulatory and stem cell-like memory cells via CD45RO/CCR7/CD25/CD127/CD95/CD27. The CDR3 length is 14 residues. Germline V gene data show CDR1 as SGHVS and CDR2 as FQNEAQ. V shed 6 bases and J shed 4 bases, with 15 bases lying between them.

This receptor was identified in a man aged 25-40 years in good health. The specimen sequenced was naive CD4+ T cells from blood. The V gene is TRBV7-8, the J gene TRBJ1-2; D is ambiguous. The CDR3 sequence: CASSRATDFYGYTF. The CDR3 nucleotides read TGTGCCAGCAGTCGAGCCACAGATTTCTATGGCTACACCTTC.